This T cell receptor beta chain is from a study of T cells in Graves' hyperthyroidism and ophthalmopathy. Trimming removed 6 bases from V and 4 bases from J, with 15 bases in between. This CDR3 contains 14 residues. Per the germline V gene, CDR1 is ENHRY and CDR2 is SYGVKD. Together with thyroid ultrasound, orbital computed tomography, serum thyroxine and TRAb, clinical symptoms were used for diagnoses. RNA transcripts were the template for amplifying TCR beta CDR3 regions. In the first-round RT-PCR of the TCR CDR3, the HTBI primer set was used. MiXCR, applied by TCRdb to the multiplex PCR reads, yields one record per CDR3 protein. The repertoire holds about 760,000 distinct CDR3 sequences, with approximately 40% as singletons.

The source material was blood. This TCR derives from a woman in her 40s with Graves' hyperthyroidism. The J gene is TRBJ2-5, the V gene TRBV10-3; D possibly corresponds to TRBD2 (6 bases). The CDR3 DNA follows: TGTGCCATCAGCGTTGGAGGGATTGGAGAGACCCAGTACTTC. It translates to CAISVGGIGETQYF.